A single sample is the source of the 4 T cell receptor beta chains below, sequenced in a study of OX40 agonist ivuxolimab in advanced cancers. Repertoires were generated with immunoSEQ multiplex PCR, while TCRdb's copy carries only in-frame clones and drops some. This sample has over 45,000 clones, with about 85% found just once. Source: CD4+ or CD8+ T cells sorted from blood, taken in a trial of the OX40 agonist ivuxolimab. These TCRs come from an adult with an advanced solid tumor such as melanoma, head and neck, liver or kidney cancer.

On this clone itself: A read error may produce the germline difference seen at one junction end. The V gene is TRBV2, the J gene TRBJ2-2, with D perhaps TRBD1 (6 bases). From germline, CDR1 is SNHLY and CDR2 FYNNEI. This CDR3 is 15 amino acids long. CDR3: CASSAGTSKTGELFF. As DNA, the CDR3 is TGTGCCAGCAGTGCTGGGACATCGAAGACCGGGGAGCTGTTTTTT.

This CDR3 is CASSLGTSGHTQYF. DNA for the CDR3: TGTGCCAGCAGCCTCGGGACTAGCGGTCACACGCAGTATTTT. The J gene is TRBJ2-3, the V gene TRBV7-3; 11 bases are a match to TRBD2. Germline values: CDR1 SGHTA, CDR2 FQGTGA. The ends lost 5 bases at V and 9 bases at J; junction bases unmatched: 7. The CDR3 covers 14 residues.

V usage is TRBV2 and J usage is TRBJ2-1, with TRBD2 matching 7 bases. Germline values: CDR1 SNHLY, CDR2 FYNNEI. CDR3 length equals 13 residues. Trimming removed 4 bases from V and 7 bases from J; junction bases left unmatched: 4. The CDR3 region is CASSVWTRNEQFF. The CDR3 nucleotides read TGTGCCAGCAGTGTTTGGACTAGAAATGAGCAGTTCTTC.

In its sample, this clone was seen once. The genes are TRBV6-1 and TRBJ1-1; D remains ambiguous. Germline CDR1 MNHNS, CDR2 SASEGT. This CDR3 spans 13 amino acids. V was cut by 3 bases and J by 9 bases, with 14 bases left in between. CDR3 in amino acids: CASSDGGISKAFF. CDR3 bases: TGTGCCAGCAGTGATGGCGGGATTTCTAAAGCTTTCTTT.